This T cell receptor (beta chain) was obtained from a study of response to subunit inactivated influenza vaccine. Study conclusions and caveats: T cells newly recruited by each seasonal influenza vaccination are few, the authors suggested.

From the RT-PCR reads, TCRdb called clonotypes with MiXCR, one entry per CDR3 protein. The sample contains about 580,000 distinct CDR3 sequences, 14% of which appear only once. The length of the CDR3 is 15 residues. Trimming took 6 bases from V and 2 from J, leaving 16 bases between them. The table lists this clonotype with a few counts. Its antigen is unknown. The chain recombines TRBV12-3 or TRBV12-4 with TRBJ1-1; D uncertain. This receptor was taken from a man aged 45 to 65 who received an inactivated influenza vaccine. The material sequenced was PBMCs from blood, taken 11 to 12 days after vaccination. The CDR3 loop reads CASSRSELVNTEAFF. The CDR3 bases are TGTGCCAGCAGCCGAAGTGAGTTGGTTAACACTGAAGCTTTCTTT.